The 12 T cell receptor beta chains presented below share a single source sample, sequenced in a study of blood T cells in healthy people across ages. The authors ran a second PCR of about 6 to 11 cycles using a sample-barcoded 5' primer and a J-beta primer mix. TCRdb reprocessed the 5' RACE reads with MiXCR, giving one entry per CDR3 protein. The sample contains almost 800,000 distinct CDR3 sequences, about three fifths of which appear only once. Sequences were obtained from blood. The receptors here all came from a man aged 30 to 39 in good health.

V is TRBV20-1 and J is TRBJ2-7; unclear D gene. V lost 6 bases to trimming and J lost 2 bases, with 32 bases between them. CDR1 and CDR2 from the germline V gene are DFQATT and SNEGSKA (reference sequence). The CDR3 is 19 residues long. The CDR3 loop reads CSALLLLGVSILPTYEQYF. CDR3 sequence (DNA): TGCAGTGCCCTACTCCTTCTTGGCGTTTCTATCCTGCCAACCTACGAGCAGTACTTC.

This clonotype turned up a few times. CDR3 loop: CASSSRSAGVVYNEQFF. Written as DNA, the CDR3 is TGTGCCAGCAGTTCACGGTCCGCGGGAGTGGTCTACAATGAGCAGTTCTTC. The V call is TRBV27, the J call TRBJ2-1, with 7 bases identical to TRBD2. Losses at the gene ends were 4 bases for V and 3 bases for J; bases not matched to a gene: 12. This CDR3 is built from 17 residues. Germline V lookup: CDR1 MNHEY, CDR2 SMNVEV (reference sequence).

CDR3 sequence (DNA): TGTGCCAGCACCCAGACGGGGGAAGGTACGCAGTATTTT. Translated: CASTQTGEGTQYF. J is TRBJ2-3 and V is TRBV6-6, with a possible D match to TRBD2 (6 bases). Germline V gene lookup returns CDR1 MNHNY and CDR2 SVGAGI (reference sequence). The CDR3 length is 13 residues. V was cut by 7 bases and J by 8 bases, with 16 bases left in between.

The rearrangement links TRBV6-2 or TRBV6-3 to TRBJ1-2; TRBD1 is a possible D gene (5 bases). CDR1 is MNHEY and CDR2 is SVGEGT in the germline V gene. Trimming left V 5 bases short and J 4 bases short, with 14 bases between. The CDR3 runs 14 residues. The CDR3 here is CASSDEGEAYGYTF. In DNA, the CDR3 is TGTGCCAGCAGTGACGAAGGGGAAGCCTATGGCTACACCTTC.

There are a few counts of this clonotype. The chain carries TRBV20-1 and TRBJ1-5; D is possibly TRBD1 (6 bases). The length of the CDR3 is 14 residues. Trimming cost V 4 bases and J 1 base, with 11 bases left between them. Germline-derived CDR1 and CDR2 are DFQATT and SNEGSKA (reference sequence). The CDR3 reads CSATGHLSNQPQHF. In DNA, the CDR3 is TGCAGTGCTACGGGACACCTAAGCAATCAGCCCCAGCATTTT.

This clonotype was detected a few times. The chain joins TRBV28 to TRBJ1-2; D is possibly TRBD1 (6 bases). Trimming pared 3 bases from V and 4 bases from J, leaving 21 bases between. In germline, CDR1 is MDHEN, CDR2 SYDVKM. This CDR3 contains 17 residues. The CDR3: CASSFSPRTVLLYGYTF. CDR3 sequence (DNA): TGTGCCAGCAGTTTCTCCCCAAGGACAGTCCTACTCTATGGCTACACCTTC.

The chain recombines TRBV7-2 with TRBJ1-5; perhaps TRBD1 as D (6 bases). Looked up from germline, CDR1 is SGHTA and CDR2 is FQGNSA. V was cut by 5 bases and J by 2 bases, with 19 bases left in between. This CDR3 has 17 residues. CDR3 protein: CASSHPRGAMGNQPQHF. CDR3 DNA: TGTGCCAGCAGCCACCCCCGGGGGGCTATGGGCAATCAGCCCCAGCATTTT.

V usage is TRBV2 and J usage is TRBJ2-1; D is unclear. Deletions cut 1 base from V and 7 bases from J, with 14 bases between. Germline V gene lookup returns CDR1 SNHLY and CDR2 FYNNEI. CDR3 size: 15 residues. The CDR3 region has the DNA TGTGCCAGCAGTGAAGTCGGATATTCTTTTAATGAGCAGTTCTTC. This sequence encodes CASSEVGYSFNEQFF.

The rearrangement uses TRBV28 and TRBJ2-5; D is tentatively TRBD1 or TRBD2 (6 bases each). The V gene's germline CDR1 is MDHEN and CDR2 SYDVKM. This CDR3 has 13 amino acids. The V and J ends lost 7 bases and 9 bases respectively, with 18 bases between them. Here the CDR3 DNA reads TGTGCCAGCAACTGGGGGGCCTCGGGGGCCCAGTACTTC. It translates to CASNWGASGAQYF.

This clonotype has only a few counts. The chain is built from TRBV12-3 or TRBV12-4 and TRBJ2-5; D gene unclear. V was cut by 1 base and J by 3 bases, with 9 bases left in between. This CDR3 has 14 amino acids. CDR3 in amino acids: CASSLGFREETQYF. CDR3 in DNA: TGTGCCAGCAGTTTAGGATTCCGGGAAGAGACCCAGTACTTC.

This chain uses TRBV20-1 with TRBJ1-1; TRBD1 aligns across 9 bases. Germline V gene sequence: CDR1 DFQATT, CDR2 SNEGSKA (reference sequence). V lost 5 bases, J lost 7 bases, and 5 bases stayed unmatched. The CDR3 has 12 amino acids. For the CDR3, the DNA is TGCAGTGCTCCGGACAGGGGCATTGAAGCTTTCTTT. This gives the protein CSAPDRGIEAFF.

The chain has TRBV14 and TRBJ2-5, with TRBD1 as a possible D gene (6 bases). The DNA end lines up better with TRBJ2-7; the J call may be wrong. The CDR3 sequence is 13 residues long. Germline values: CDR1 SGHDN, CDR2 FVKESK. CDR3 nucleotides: TGTGCCAGCAGCCAAGCCGCAGGGGCCGAGCAGTACTTC. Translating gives CASSQAAGAEQYF.